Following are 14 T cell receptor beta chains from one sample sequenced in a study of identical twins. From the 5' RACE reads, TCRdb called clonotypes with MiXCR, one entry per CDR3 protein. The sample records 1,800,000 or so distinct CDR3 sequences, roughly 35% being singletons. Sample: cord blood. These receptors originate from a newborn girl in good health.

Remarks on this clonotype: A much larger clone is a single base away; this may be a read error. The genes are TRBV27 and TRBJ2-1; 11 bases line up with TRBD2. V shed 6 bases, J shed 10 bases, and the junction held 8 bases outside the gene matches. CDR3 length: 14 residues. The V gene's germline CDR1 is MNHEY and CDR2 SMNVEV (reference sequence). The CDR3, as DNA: TGTGCCAGCAGCAGACTAGCGGGAAGATACGAGCAGTTCTTC. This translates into CASSRLAGRYEQFF.

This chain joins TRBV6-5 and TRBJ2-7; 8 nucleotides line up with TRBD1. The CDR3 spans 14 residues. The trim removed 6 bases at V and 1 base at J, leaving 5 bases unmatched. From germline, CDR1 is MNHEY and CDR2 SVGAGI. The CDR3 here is CASSTGGVSYEQYF. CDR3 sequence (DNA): TGTGCCAGCAGCACAGGGGGAGTATCCTACGAGCAGTACTTC.

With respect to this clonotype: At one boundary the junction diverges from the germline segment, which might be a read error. The CDR3 region has the DNA TGTGCTAGCAGCTTACGCCCCGGGACAGGGTACCAAGAGACCCAGTACTTC. Protein sequence: CASSLRPGTGYQETQYF. The chain is built from TRBV7-7 and TRBJ2-5; 9 bases are a match to TRBD1. The length of the CDR3 is 17 residues. Germline loops: CDR1 SSHAT, CDR2 FNYEAQ (reference sequence).

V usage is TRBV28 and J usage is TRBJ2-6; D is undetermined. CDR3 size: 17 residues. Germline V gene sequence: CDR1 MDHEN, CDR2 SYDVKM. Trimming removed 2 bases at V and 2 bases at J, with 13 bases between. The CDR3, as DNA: TGTGCCAGCAGTTTAGGGCAGTTGGTTACTGGGGCCAACGTCCTGACTTTC. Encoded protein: CASSLGQLVTGANVLTF.

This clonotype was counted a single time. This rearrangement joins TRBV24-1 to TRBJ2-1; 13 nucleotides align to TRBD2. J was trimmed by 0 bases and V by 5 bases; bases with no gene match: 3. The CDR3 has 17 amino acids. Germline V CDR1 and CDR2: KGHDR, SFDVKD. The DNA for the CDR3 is TGTGCCACCAGTGGTCGGACTAGCGGGAGCTCCTACAATGAGCAGTTCTTC. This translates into CATSGRTSGSSYNEQFF.

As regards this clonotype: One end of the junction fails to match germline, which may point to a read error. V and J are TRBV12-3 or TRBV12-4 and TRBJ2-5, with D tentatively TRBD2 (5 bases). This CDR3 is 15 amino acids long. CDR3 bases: TGTGCCAACAGTTTAGGAACGGGGAAAGGAGAGACCCAGTACTTC. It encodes CANSLGTGKGETQYF.

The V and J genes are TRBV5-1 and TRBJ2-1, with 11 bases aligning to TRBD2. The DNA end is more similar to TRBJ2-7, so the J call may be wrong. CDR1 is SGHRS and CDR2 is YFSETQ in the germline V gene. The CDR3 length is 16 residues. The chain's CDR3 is CASSLTSGSRYNEQYF. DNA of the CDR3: TGCGCCAGCAGCTTGACTAGCGGGAGTCGGTACAATGAGCAGTACTTC.

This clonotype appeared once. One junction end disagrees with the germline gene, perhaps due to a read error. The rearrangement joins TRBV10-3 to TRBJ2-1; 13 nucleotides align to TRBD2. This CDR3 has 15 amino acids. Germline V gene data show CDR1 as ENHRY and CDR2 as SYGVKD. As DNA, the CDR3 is TGTGCCACCTGGACTAGCGGGGGCTCCTACAATAAGCAGTTCTTC. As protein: CATWTSGGSYNKQFF.

CDR3 sequence reads: CASSSRVSNTEAFF. CDR3 coding DNA: TGTGCCAGCAGCTCGCGGGTTTCCAACACTGAAGCTTTCTTT. The chain combines TRBV7-9 with TRBJ1-1; D unclear. CDR1 is SEHNR and CDR2 is FQNEAQ in the germline V gene (reference sequence). Between the trimmed V and J ends, which lost 4 bases and 2 bases, there was a span of 11 bases. The CDR3 has 14 amino acids.

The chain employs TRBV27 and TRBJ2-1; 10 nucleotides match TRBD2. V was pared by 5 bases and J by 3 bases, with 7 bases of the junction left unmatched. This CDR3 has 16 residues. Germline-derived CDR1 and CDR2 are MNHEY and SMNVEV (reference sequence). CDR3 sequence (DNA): TGTGCCAGCAGTCATCTAGCGGGAGTAAACTACAATGAGCAGTTCTTC. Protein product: CASSHLAGVNYNEQFF.

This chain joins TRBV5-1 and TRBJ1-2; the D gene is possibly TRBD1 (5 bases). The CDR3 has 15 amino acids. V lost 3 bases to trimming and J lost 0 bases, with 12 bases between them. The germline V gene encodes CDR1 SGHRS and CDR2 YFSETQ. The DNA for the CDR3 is TGCGCCAGCAGCTGGGGCGACAACCCTAACTATGGCTACACCTTC. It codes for CASSWGDNPNYGYTF.

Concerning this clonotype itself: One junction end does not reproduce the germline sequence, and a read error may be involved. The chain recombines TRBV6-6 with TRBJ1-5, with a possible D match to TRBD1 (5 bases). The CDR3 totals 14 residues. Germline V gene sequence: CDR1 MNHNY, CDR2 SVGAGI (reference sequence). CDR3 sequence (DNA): TGTGTCAGCCATTTGGAAGGGGGCAATCAGCCCCAGCATTTT. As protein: CVSHLEGGNQPQHF.

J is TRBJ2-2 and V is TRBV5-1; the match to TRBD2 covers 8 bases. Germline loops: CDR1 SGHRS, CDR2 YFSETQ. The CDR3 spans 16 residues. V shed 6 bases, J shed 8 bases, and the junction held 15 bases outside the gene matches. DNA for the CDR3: TGCGCCAGCACCGGGCTCACCAGCGGGAGTTCTGGGGAGCTGTTTTTT. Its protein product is CASTGLTSGSSGELFF. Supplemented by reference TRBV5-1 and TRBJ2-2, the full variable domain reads KAGVTQTPRYLIKTRGQQVTLSCSPISGHRSVSWYQQTPGQGLQFLFEYFSETQRNKGNFPGRFSGRQFSNSRSEMNVSTLELGDSALYLCASTGLTSGSSGELFFGEGSRLTVL.

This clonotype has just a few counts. CDR3 sequence: CAISELAGGGELFF. For the CDR3, the DNA is TGTGCCATCAGTGAGCTAGCGGGAGGCGGGGAGCTGTTTTTT. The rearrangement links TRBV10-3 to TRBJ2-2, with 11 bases that match TRBD2. From germline, CDR1 is ENHRY and CDR2 SYGVKD. This CDR3 comprises 14 residues. Germline trimming cut 2 bases from V and 7 bases from J; bases unmatched to any gene: 0.